This TCR beta chain emerged from a study of shared clonotypes between healthy human individuals. CDR1 is SNHLY and CDR2 is FYNNEI in the germline V gene. CDR3 length: 13 residues. Trimming removed 7 bases at V and 2 bases at J, with 12 bases between. Terminally differentiated effector memory CD45RA+ cells were excluded from the naive CD8 cells, which were CD45RO-negative and positively selected for CCR7. Donation came from healthy HIV-negative adults that had no recent acute infections or vaccinations. The material for each subset, its genomic DNA, was split evenly across several immunoSEQ plates. The protocol was immunoSEQ multiplex PCR, while the TCRdb copy is restricted to in-frame clones and leaves out a portion. The sample has about 2 million clones; just under 95% are singletons. Study-level results: Generation of non-shared clonotypes was less probable than generation of clonotypes shared by all four donors. How much donors shared clonotypes was expected to be affected by sequencing depth.

For this clone: No antigen is known for it.

What was sequenced was naive CD8+ T cells sorted from blood. The chain uses TRBV2 and TRBJ2-7; D remains unclear. This sequence was found in a man younger than 30 in good health. CDR3 coding DNA: TGTGCCAGCACGAGGAATGGGGCCTACGAGCAGTACTTC. Translated, it gives CASTRNGAYEQYF.